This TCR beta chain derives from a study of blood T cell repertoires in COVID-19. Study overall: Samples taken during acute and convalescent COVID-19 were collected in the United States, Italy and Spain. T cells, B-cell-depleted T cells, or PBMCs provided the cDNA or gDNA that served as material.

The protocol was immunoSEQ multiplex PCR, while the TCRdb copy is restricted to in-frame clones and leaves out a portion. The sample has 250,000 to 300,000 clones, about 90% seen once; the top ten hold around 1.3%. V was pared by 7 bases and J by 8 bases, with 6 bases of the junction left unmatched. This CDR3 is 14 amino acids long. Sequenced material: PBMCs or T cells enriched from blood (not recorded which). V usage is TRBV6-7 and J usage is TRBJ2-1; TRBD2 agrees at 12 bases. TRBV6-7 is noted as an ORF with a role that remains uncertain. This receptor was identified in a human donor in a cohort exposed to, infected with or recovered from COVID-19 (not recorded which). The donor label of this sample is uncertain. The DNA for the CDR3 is TGTGCCAGCACCTGGACTAGCGGGGACCATGAGCAGTTCTTC. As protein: CASTWTSGDHEQFF.